This paragraph covers one T cell receptor (beta chain) sequence. The CDR3 is 15 residues long. CDR1 SQVTM and CDR2 ANQGSEA come from the germline V gene. The V end lost 7 bases, the J end lost 10 bases, and 23 bases lay between the germline ends. Measured with immunoSEQ multiplex PCR; TCRdb has only the in-frame clones, and not every one. The sample lists 130,000 to 150,000 clones, around 83% seen once, with 5.8% in the top ten. This specimen comes from a study of blood T cell repertoires in COVID-19. This clonotype originated in a woman between 50 and 59 years old who had been exposed to COVID-19. The J gene is TRBJ1-6, the V gene TRBV29-1; D may be TRBD1 (6 bases). The sample comprised PBMCs or T cells enriched from blood (not recorded which). The CDR3 reads CSALLLDSLVSPLHF. The CDR3 DNA is TGCAGCGCCCTATTACTGGACAGTCTCGTCTCACCCCTCCACTTT.